Listed here is a single T cell receptor beta chain. Its target is not known. Noted time point: pre-treatment sample, taken before nivolumab and TIL therapy. Tumor tissue came from excised metastases, mostly pleural nodules or supraclavicular lymph nodes. Progressing patients received lymphodepletion, expanded TIL infusion and IL-2. Enrollment ran from late 2017 to early 2020. These data belong to a study of TIL therapy for anti-PD-1-resistant metastatic lung cancer. Findings and limits, study-wide: Many TIL product clones were absent from baseline tumor, suggesting clonal contraction. Compared with baseline intratumoral T cells, expanded TIL cultures were more clonal and less diverse (around 5.9% vs 31%).

This was the immunoSEQ v3 assay. Using immunoSEQ multiplex PCR, the repertoire was profiled, and TCRdb retains in-frame clones only, with some absent. The table lists 20,000 to 30,000 clones, over 55% of them singletons. Sequenced material: tumor tissue, taken at baseline. The source is a person aged 25 to 85 with non-small cell lung cancer.

The CDR3 nucleotides read TGTGCCAGCTCACCAGAGACAGGGGCGGAGGAGACCCAGTACTTC. Protein sequence: CASSPETGAEETQYF. The gene calls are TRBV18 and TRBJ2-5, with 8 bases fitting TRBD1. Per the germline V gene, CDR1 is KGHSH and CDR2 is LQKENI. V dropped 2 bases and J dropped 5; count of bases not matched to a gene: 7. CDR3 length: 15 residues.